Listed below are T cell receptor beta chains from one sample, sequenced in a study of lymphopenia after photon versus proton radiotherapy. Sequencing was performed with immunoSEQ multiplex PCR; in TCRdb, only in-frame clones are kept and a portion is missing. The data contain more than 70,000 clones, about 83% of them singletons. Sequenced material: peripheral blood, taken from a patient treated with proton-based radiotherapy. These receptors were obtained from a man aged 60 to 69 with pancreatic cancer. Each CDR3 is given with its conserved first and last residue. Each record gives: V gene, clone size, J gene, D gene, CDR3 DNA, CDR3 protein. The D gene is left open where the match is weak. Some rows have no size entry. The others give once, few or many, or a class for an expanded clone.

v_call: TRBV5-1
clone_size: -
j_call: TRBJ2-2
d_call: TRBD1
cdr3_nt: TGCGCCAGCAGCTTGGCCGCACAGGGGTCCGGGGAGCTGTTTTTT
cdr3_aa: CASSLAAQGSGELFF

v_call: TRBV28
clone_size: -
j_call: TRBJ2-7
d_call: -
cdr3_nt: TGTGCCACCCGAGGGGACTCCTACGAGCAGTACTTC
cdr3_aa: CATRGDSYEQYF

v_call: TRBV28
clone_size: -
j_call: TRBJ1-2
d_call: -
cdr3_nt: TGTGCCAGCTTGGGTCCAGGACTGCTAGGGGACTACACCTTC
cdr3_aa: CASLGPGLLGDYTF

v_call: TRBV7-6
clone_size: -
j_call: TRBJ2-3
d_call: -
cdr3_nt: TGTGCCAGCAGCCCTGACTGGAACACAGATACGCAGTATTTT
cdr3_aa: CASSPDWNTDTQYF

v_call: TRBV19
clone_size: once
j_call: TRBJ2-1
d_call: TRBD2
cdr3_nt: TGTGCCAGTAGTGGGGGTCCGCTAGCGGGTTTTATAGATGAGCAGTTCTTC
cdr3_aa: CASSGGPLAGFIDEQFF

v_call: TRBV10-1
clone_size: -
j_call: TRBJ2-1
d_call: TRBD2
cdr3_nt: TGCGCCAGCAGTGAGAAGTTTCGACTAGCGGGATTACTACCTAATGAGCAGTTCTTC
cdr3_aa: CASSEKFRLAGLLPNEQFF

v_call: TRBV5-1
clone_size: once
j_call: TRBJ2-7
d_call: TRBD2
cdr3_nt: TGCGCCAGCAGCTTGGGACTAGCGGTCACCTACGAGCAGTACTTC
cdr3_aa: CASSLGLAVTYEQYF

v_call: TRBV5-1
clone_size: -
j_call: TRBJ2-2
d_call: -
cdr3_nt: TGCGCCAGCAGGGCCCGGGGGGCAGACACCGGGGAGCTGTTTTTT
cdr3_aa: CASRARGADTGELFF

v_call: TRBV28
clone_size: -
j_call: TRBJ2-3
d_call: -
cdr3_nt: TGTGCCAGCCCAGCCCCTCTAAGCACAGATACGCAGTATTTT
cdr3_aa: CASPAPLSTDTQYF

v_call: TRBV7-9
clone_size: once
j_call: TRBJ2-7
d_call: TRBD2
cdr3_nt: TGTGCCAGCAGCTATCGGAGGGCTAGCGGGACCGAGCAGTACTTC
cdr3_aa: CASSYRRASGTEQYF

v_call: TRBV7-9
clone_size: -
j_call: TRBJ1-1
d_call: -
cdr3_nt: TGTGCCAGCAGCCGGGACGTAATCCCCCAAGCTTTCTTT
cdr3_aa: CASSRDVIPQAFF

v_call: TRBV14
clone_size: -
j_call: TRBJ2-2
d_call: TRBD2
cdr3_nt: TGTGCCAGCAGCCCTGGGGCGGGAGTCGGGGAGCTGTTTTTT
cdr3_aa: CASSPGAGVGELFF

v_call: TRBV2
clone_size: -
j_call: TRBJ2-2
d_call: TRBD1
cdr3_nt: TGTGCCAGTCGAACTAGGACAGGGTGGGACACCGGGGAGCTGTTTTTT
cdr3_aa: CASRTRTGWDTGELFF

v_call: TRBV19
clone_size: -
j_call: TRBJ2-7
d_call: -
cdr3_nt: TGTGCCAGTCGGTCGGGCTACGAGCAGTACTTC
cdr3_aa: CASRSGYEQYF

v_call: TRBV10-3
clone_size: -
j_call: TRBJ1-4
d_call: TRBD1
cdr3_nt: TGTGCCATCAGACGGGACAGGGGAGAAAAACTGTTTTTT
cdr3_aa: CAIRRDRGEKLFF

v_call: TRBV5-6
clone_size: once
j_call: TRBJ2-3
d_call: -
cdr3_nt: TGTGCCAGCAGCTTGTGGAGCCGCACAGATACGCAGTATTTT
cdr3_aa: CASSLWSRTDTQYF

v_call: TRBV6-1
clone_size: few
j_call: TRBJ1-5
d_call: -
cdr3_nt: TGTGCCAGCAGTCAGGGGTGGGACAATCAGCCCCAGCATTTT
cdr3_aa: CASSQGWDNQPQHF

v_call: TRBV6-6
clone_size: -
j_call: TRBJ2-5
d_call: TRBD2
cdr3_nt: TGTGCCAGCAACATATGGGGGGGCCAAGAGACCCAGTACTTC
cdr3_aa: CASNIWGGQETQYF

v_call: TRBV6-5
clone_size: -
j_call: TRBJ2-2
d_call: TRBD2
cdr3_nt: TGTGCCAGCAGCCAAGTGACTAGCCGTACCGGGGAGCTGTTTTTT
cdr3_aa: CASSQVTSRTGELFF

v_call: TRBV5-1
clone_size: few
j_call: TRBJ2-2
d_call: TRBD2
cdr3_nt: TGCGCCAGCAGTTCCGGACTAGCGGGAGGGCGGACCGGGGAGCTGTTTTTT
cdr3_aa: CASSSGLAGGRTGELFF

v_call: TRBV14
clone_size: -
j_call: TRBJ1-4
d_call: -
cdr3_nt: TGTGCCAGCAGCCAACAGGGAGTAAGGGAAAAACTGTTTTTT
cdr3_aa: CASSQQGVREKLFF

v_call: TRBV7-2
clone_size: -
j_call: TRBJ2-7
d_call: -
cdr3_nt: TGTGCCAGCAGCTTAGCCAGTGGGAGGACCGGTTACTACGAGCAGTACTTC
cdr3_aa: CASSLASGRTGYYEQYF

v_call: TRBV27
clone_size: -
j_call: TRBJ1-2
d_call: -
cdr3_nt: TGTGCCAGCAGCCCCGTTTATGGGAGTAACTATGGCTACACCTTC
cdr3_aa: CASSPVYGSNYGYTF

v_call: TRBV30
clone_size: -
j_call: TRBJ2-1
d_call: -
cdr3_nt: TGTGCCAGCTTGACTAACTACAATGAGCAGTTCTTC
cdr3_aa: CASLTNYNEQFF

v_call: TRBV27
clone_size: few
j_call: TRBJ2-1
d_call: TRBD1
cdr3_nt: TGTGCCAGCAGCCCCAACCCCCGGGACAGGGTCTACAATGAGCAGTTCTTC
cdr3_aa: CASSPNPRDRVYNEQFF

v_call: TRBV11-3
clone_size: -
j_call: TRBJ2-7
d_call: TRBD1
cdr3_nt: TGTGCCAGCAGCTCCCCCGGACAGGGGTTCTACGAGCAGTACTTC
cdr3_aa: CASSSPGQGFYEQYF

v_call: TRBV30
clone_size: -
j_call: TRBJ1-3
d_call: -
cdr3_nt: TGTGCCTGGATTCGGGACACCATATATTTT
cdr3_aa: CAWIRDTIYF

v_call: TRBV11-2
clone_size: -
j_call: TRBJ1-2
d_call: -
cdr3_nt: TGTGCCAGCAGCCCAGACGGGCTCTATGGCTACACCTTC
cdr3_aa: CASSPDGLYGYTF

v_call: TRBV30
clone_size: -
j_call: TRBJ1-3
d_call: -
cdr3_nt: TGTGCCTGGAGTGTAGCCTCTCTAAGGGACTCTGGAAACACCATATATTTT
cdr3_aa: CAWSVASLRDSGNTIYF

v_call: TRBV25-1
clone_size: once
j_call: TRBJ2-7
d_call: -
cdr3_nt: TGTGCCAGCAGTGAGGTTGGAGGGTTCTACGAGCAGTACTTC
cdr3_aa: CASSEVGGFYEQYF

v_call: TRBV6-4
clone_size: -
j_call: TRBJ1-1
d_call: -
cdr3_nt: TGTGCCAGCAGTTTACATCTAAACACTGAAGCTTTCTTT
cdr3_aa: CASSLHLNTEAFF

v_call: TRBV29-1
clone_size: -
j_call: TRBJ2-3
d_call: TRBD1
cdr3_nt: TGCAGCGTTGTTCTTGGGACAGGGCGCACAGATACGCAGTATTTT
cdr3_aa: CSVVLGTGRTDTQYF

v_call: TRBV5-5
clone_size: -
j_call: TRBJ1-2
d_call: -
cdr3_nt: TGTGCCAGCAGACGGGCCCTATTTTCTGACGGCTACACCTTC
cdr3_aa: CASRRALFSDGYTF

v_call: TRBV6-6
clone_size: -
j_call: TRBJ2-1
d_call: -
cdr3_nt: TGTGCCAGCAGTAACTACAATGAGCAGTTCTTC
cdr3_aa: CASSNYNEQFF

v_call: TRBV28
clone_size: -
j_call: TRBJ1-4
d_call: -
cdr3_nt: TGTGCCAGCAGCCCCCCCTTTGTATTCCTCGCTAATGAAAAACTGTTTTTT
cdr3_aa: CASSPPFVFLANEKLFF

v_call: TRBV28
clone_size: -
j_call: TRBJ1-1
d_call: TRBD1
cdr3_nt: TGTGCCAGCAGCCACCGGGACAGGTGGTTGAACACTGAAGCTTTCTTT
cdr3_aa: CASSHRDRWLNTEAFF

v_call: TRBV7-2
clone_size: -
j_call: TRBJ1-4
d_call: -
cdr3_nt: TGTGCCAGCAGCTTATTGCCTGGTGGCGAAAAACTGTTTTTT
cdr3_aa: CASSLLPGGEKLFF

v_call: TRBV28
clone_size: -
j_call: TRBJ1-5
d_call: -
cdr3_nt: TGTGCCAGCACCTGGGGTAGCAATCAGCCCCAGCATTTT
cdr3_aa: CASTWGSNQPQHF

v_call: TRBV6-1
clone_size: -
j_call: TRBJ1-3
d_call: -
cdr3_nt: TGTGCCAGCAGTGAAGCGCTAGGGGCAGGGGATGGAAACACCATATATTTT
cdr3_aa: CASSEALGAGDGNTIYF

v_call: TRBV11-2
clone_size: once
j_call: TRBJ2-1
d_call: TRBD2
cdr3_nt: TGTGCCAGCAGCGCAAGCAGGCTAGCGGGAGTCAATGAGCAGTTCTTC
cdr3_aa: CASSASRLAGVNEQFF